This TCR beta chain was sequenced during a study of blood T cell repertoires in COVID-19. Profiling relied on immunoSEQ multiplex PCR, and the TCRdb table lists in-frame clones only, not all of them. The sample carries hundreds of thousands of clones, more than 85% recorded once. Seattle patients were enrolled during active infection and followed longitudinally. The CDR3 spans 17 residues. The germline V gene encodes CDR1 SEHNR and CDR2 FQNEAQ (reference sequence). J gave up 2 bases and V 3 bases, and 8 bases lay outside the gene matches. The genes are TRBV7-9 and TRBJ2-7, with 12 positions matching TRBD1. The source is a man in his sixties with COVID-19, enrolled during active disease. Sequenced: peripheral blood. CDR3 amino acids: CASSLVAGTGGPYEQYF. CDR3 nucleotides: TGTGCCAGCAGCTTGGTAGCCGGGACAGGGGGCCCCTACGAGCAGTACTTC.